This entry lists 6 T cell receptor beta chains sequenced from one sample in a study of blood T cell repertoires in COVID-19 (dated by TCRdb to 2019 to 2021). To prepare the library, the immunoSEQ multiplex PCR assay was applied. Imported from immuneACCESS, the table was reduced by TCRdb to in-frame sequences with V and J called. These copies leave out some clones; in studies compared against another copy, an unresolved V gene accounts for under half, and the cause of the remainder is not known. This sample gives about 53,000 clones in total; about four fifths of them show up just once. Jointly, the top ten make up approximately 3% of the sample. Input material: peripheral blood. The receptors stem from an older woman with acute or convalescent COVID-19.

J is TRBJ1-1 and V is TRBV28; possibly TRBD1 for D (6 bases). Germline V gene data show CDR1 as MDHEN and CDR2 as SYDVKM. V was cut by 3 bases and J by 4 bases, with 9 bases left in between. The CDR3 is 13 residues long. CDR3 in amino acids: CASSFQGITEAFF. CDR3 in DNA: TGTGCCAGCAGTTTTCAGGGGATCACTGAAGCTTTCTTT.

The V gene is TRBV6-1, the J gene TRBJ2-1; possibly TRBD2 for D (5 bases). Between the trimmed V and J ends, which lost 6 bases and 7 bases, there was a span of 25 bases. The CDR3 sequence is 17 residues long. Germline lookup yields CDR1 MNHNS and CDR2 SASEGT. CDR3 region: CASSELQRRPPGNEQFF. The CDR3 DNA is TGTGCCAGCAGCGAACTCCAGCGGAGGCCACCTGGGAATGAGCAGTTCTTC.

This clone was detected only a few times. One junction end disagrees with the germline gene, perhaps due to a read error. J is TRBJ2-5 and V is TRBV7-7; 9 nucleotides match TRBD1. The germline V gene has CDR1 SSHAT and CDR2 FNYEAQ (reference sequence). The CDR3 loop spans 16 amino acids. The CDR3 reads CASSPGTGKVQETQYF. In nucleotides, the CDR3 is TGTGCTAGCAGCCCCGGGACAGGGAAGGTCCAAGAGACCCAGTACTTC.

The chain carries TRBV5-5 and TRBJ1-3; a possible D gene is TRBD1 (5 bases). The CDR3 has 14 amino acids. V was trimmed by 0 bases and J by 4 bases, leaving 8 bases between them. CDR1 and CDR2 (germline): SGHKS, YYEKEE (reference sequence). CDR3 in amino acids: CASSLGGRGNTIYF. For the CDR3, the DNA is TGTGCCAGCAGCTTGGGGGGCAGAGGAAACACCATATATTTT.

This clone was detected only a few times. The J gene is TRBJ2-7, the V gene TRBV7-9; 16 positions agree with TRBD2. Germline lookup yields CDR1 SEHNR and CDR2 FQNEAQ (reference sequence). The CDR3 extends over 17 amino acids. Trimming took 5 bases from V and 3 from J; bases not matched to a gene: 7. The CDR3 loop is CASSPGLAGGSNYEQYF. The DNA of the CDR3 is TGTGCCAGCAGCCCGGGACTAGCGGGAGGGAGTAACTACGAGCAGTACTTC. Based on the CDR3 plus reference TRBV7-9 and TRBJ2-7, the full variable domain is DTGVSQNPRHKITKRGQNVTFRCDPISEHNRLYWYRQTLGQGPEFLTYFQNEAQLEKSRLLSDRFSAERPKGSFSTLEIQRTEQGDSAMYLCASSPGLAGGSNYEQYFGPGTRLTVT.

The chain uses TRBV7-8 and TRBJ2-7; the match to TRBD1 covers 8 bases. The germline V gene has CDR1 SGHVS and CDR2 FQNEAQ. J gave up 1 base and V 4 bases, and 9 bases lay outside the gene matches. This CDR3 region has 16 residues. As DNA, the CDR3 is TGTGCCAGCAGCTCTGGGAGCCGGACAGGGTCCTACGAGCAGTACTTC. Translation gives CASSSGSRTGSYEQYF.